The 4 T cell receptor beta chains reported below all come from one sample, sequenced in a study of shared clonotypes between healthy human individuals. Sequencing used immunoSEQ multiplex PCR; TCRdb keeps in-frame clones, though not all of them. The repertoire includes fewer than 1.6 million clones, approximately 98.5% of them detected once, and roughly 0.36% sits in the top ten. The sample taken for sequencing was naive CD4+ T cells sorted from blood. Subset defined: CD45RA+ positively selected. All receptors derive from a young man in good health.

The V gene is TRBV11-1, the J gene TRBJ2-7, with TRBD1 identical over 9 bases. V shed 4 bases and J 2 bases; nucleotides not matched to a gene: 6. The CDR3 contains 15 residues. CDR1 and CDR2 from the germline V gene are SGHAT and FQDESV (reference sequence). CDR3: CASSSSDRGTYEQYF. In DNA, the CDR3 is TGTGCCAGCAGCTCCTCGGACAGGGGTACCTACGAGCAGTACTTC.

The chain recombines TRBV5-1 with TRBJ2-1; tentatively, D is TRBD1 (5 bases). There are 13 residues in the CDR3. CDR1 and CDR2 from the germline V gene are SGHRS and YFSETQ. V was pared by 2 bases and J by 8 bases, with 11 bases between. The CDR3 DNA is TGCGCCAGCAGCTTAGATAGCAGGGATGAGCAGTTCTTC. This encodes CASSLDSRDEQFF.

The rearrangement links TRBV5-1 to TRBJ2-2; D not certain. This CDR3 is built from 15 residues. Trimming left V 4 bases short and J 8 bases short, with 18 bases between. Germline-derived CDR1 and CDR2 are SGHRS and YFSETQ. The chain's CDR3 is CASSPSPSDVGELFF. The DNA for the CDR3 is TGCGCCAGCAGCCCCTCTCCTAGTGATGTTGGGGAGCTGTTTTTT.

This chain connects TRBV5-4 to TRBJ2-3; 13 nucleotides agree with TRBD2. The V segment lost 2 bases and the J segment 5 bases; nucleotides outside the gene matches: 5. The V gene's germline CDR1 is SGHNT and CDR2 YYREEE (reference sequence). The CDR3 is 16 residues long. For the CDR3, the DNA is TGTGCCAGCAGCTTCGGACTAGCGGGAGTTCAAGATACGCAGTATTTT. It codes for CASSFGLAGVQDTQYF.